The TCR beta chain described here comes from a study of control samples from healthy donors and cancer patients. V lost 5 bases to trimming and J lost 1 base; unmatched junction nucleotides: 7. The CDR3 is made up of 15 amino acids. Per germline, CDR1 SGHTA and CDR2 FQGNSA. This clone has only one observation. Clones were sequenced by immunoSEQ multiplex PCR, and TCRdb holds only the in-frame ones, with some missing. This sample has 200,000 to 250,000 clones, with just under 95% found just once. Material for sequencing was blood. The TCR originated in a man aged 45 to 65 in good health. The J gene is TRBJ1-2, the V gene TRBV7-2; 7 nucleotides agree with TRBD1. CDR3 DNA sequence: TGTGCCAGCAGCCTGACAGGGATGGGTAACTATGGCTACACCTTC. Amino acids: CASSLTGMGNYGYTF.